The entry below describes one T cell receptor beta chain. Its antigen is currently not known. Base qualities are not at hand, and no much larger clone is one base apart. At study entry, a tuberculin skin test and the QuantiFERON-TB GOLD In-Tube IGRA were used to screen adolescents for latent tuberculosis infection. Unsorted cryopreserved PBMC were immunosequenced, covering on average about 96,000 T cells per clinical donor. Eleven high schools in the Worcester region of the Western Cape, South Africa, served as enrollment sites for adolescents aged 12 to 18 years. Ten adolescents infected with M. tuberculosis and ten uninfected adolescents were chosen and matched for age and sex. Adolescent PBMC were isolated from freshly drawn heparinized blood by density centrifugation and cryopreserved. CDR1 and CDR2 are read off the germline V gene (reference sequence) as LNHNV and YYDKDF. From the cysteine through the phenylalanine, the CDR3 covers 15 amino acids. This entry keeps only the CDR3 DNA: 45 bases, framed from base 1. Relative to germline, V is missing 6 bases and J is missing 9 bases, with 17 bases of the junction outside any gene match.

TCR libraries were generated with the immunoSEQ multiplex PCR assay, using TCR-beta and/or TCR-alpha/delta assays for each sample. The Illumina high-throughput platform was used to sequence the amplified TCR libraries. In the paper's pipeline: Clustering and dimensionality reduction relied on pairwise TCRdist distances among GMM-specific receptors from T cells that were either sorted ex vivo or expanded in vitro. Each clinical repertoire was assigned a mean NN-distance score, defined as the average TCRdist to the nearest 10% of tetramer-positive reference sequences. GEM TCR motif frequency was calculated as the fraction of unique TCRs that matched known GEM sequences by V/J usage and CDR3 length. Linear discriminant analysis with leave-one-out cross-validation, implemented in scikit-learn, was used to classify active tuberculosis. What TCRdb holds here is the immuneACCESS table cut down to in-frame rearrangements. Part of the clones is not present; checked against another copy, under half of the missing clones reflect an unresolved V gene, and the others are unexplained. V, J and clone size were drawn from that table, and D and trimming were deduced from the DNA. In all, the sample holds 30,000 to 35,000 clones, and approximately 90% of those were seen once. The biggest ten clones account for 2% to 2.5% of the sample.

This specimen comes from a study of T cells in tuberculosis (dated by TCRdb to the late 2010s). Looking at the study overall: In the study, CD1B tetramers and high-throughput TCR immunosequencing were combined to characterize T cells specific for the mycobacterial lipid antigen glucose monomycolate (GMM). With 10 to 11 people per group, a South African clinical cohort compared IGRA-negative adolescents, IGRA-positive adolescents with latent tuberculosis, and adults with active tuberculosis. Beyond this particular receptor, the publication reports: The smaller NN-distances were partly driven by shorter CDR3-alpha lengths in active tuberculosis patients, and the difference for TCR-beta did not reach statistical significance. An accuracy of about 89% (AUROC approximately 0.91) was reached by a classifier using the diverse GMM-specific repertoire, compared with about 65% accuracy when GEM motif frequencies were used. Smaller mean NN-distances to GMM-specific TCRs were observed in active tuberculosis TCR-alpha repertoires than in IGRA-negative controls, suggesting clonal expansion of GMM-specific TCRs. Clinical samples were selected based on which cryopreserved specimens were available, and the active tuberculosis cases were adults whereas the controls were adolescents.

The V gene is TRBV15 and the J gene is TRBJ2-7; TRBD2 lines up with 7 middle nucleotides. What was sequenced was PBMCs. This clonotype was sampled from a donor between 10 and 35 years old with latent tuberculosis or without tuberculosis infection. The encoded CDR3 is CATRDSGGSRGGQYF. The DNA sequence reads TGTGCCACCAGAGATTCGGGCGGGAGTAGGGGCGGGCAGTACTTC.